Shown below are 28 T cell receptor beta chains from a single sample sequenced in a study of a mutant IDH1 vaccine in newly diagnosed glioma. Time point of the sample: week 5, during vaccination. Each dose of the vaccine consisted of 300 ug of mutant IDH1 20-mer peptide, with topical imiquimod. Their cognate antigens are unknown. TCRdb keeps only in-frame clones here, not all; method: immunoSEQ multiplex PCR. The repertoire holds nearly 55,000 clones, 81% seen once, with more than 3% in the top ten. Sequenced material: PBMCs, taken from a glioma patient whose treatment included an IDH1 peptide vaccine. Receptors were obtained from a young man with glioma.

For the CDR3, the DNA is TGCGCCAGCAGCCAAAGTATTACTAGCGGATACAATGAGCAGTTCTTC. Amino acid sequence: CASSQSITSGYNEQFF. The V call is TRBV4-1, the J call TRBJ2-1; 8 bases map to TRBD2. The CDR3 runs to 16 residues. CDR1 and CDR2 (germline): MGHRA, YSYEKL. V lost 2 bases and J lost 4; bases outside the gene matches: 7.

This chain joins TRBV5-1 and TRBJ2-7; D possibly corresponds to TRBD1 (6 bases). Trimming removed 1 base at V and 3 bases at J, with 14 bases between. The CDR3 length is 15 residues. Germline lookup yields CDR1 SGHRS and CDR2 YFSETQ. The CDR3 loop reads CASSLSAGQNYEQYF. CDR3 DNA sequence: TGCGCCAGCAGCTTGTCGGCAGGACAGAACTACGAGCAGTACTTC.

The chain is built from TRBV5-5 and TRBJ1-5, with 12 bases lining up with TRBD1. The CDR3 consists of 17 residues. V gave up 1 base and J gave up 6 bases; unmatched junction bases: 8. Germline V gene data show CDR1 as SGHKS and CDR2 as YYEKEE (reference sequence). CDR3 in amino acids: CASSLYPGQGALQPQHF. CDR3 nucleotide sequence: TGTGCCAGCAGCTTGTATCCGGGACAGGGGGCCCTTCAGCCCCAGCATTTT.

The rearrangement uses TRBV9 and TRBJ2-7; the match to TRBD1 covers 9 bases. V was clipped by 2 bases and J by 3 bases; unmatched bases: 3. Per germline, CDR1 SGDLS and CDR2 YYNGEE. This CDR3 is 14 amino acids long. In DNA form, the CDR3 reads TGTGCCAGCAGCGTGGGGACAGGGTACTACGAGCAGTACTTC. Protein sequence: CASSVGTGYYEQYF.

The chain is built from TRBV6-1 and TRBJ2-7; tentative D call: TRBD1 (6 bases). The CDR3 has 14 residues. Trimming cost V 6 bases and J 3 bases, with 15 bases left between them. CDR1 and CDR2 (germline): MNHNS, SASEGT. The CDR3 DNA sequence: TGTGCCAGCAGCCACTTGGGGACAAACTACGAGCAGTACTTC. Encoded protein: CASSHLGTNYEQYF.

V usage is TRBV5-5 and J usage is TRBJ2-1; TRBD2 matches 10 bases. CDR3 size: 16 residues. Trimming at V came to 0 bases and at J to 2 bases, leaving 2 bases not matched to a gene. From germline, CDR1 is SGHKS and CDR2 YYEKEE (reference sequence). CDR3 coding DNA: TGTGCCAGCAGCTTGGTAACTAGCGGGACCTACAATGAGCAGTTCTTC. It translates to CASSLVTSGTYNEQFF.

The gene calls are TRBV6-1 and TRBJ2-5, with D unresolved. The length of the CDR3 is 13 residues. V dropped 5 bases and J dropped 5 bases, with 12 bases sitting between them. Germline V gene sequence: CDR1 MNHNS, CDR2 SASEGT. CDR3 loop: CASSPPPWETQYF. DNA of the CDR3: TGTGCCAGCAGTCCCCCCCCATGGGAGACCCAGTACTTC.

The CDR3 spells CASSLPRPYGYTF. CDR3 nucleotide sequence: TGTGCCAGCAGCTTACCGCGGCCCTATGGCTACACCTTC. This chain joins TRBV11-2 and TRBJ1-2; D unclear. The CDR3 has 13 amino acids. Germline CDR1 reads SGHAT; CDR2 reads FQNNGV. Trimming cost V 2 bases and J 4 bases, with 8 bases left between them. Full variable domain (rest looked up from reference TRBV11-2 and TRBJ1-2): EAGVAQSPRYKIIEKRQSVAFWCNPISGHATLYWYQQILGQGPKLLIQFQNNGVVDDSQLPKDRFSAERLKGVDSTLKIQPAKLEDSAVYLCASSLPRPYGYTFGSGTRLTVV.

Only one count was recorded for this clone. The chain carries TRBV27 and TRBJ2-3; D is possibly TRBD1 (5 bases). Per germline, CDR1 MNHEY and CDR2 SMNVEV (reference sequence). The CDR3 extends over 16 amino acids. Trimming removed 0 bases from V and 3 bases from J, with 13 bases in between. In nucleotides, the CDR3 is TGTGCCAGCAGTTTATCGCAGGGTATTTTTACAGATACGCAGTATTTT. Its protein product is CASSLSQGIFTDTQYF.

The chain combines TRBV7-5 with TRBJ2-4; the D call in the table, TRBD1, was not verified against the DNA. TRBV7-5 constitutes a pseudogene. The CDR3 has 21 amino acids. This CDR3 reads CVRSLPIVPTGGRLAKNIQYF. CDR3 nucleotide sequence: TGTGTCAGAAGCTTACCTATTGTTCCAACAGGGGGCCGATTAGCCAAAAACATTCAGTACTTC.

This chain connects TRBV19 to TRBJ2-1; 7 positions match TRBD2. V trimming: 8 bases; J trimming: 3 bases; junction bases outside the gene matches: 13. Germline loops: CDR1 LNHDA, CDR2 SQIVND (reference sequence). The CDR3 is 16 amino acids. The CDR3 nucleotides read TGTGCCAGTTACCGGGACTACTCAACTCGCTACAATGAGCAGTTCTTC. Protein: CASYRDYSTRYNEQFF. The variable domain in full, with the rest retrieved from reference TRBV19 and TRBJ2-1, is DGGITQSPKYLFRKEGQNVTLSCEQNLNHDAMYWYRQDPGQGLRLIYYSQIVNDFQKGDIAEGYSVSREKKESFPLTVTSAQKNPTAFYLCASYRDYSTRYNEQFFGPGTRLTVL.

The J gene is TRBJ1-2, the V gene TRBV6-5; no reliable D call. The CDR3 sequence is 16 residues long. V lost 2 bases and J lost 8, with 21 bases in between. Germline V CDR1 and CDR2: MNHEY, SVGAGI. In nucleotides, the CDR3 is TGTGCCAGCAGTTACAATTTGCAGGTGACGTATGGAGGCTACACCTTC. This codes for CASSYNLQVTYGGYTF.

This clone came up once. The J gene is TRBJ1-2, the V gene TRBV19; D is perhaps TRBD1 (5 bases). V dropped 5 bases and J dropped 6 bases, with 16 bases sitting between them. The CDR3 is 14 amino acids. Germline V gene lookup returns CDR1 LNHDA and CDR2 SQIVND (reference sequence). The CDR3 protein is CASSPTGVGDGYTF. CDR3 bases: TGTGCCAGTAGTCCTACGGGGGTCGGAGATGGCTACACCTTC.

This sequence joins TRBV14 and TRBJ2-5, with TRBD2 as a possible D gene (6 bases). The CDR3 has 16 amino acids. Germline V gene sequence: CDR1 SGHDN, CDR2 FVKESK. Trimming stripped 3 bases from V and 1 base from J, with 15 bases between. The CDR3 protein is CASSHRLVRGQETQYF. The CDR3 DNA follows: TGTGCCAGCAGCCATCGACTAGTGAGGGGCCAAGAGACCCAGTACTTC.

V gene TRBV6-5 combines with J gene TRBJ2-7; D not resolved. CDR1 is MNHEY and CDR2 is SVGAGI in the germline V gene. V lost 5 bases, J lost 1 base, and 12 bases lay in between. The CDR3 is 14 residues long. CDR3 coding DNA: TGTGCCAGCAGTCCCATTCCAGGTTCCTACGAGCAGTACTTC. It codes for CASSPIPGSYEQYF.

The chain links TRBV2 to TRBJ2-3; maybe TRBD1 (5 bases). V was cut by 4 bases and J by 0 bases, with 11 bases left in between. Germline V gene data show CDR1 as SNHLY and CDR2 as FYNNEI. The CDR3 runs 15 residues. CDR3 loop: CASSADISSTDTQYF. Written as DNA, the CDR3 is TGTGCCAGCAGTGCGGACATATCTAGCACAGATACGCAGTATTTT.

Only a few counts were recorded for this clone. The DNA of the CDR3 is TGTGCCAGCAGCCATTATCCAGGGGGCTTTGCAACTAATGAAAAACTGTTTTTT. Translating it yields CASSHYPGGFATNEKLFF. V gene TRBV14 combines with J gene TRBJ1-4; 8 nucleotides align to TRBD1. The V gene end was trimmed by 3 bases and the J gene end by 0 bases; junction bases not matched to a gene: 9. Germline CDR1 is SGHDN and CDR2 is FVKESK. The CDR3 is 18 amino acids.

In this sample, this clone turned up a few times. The chain joins TRBV4-2 to TRBJ1-2; D is unresolved. CDR3 length: 15 residues. Germline V lookup: CDR1 LGHNA, CDR2 YNFKEQ. V was shortened by 0 bases and J by 2 bases, with 10 bases between the two germline ends. Here the CDR3 DNA reads TGTGCCAGCAGCCAAGATCACACTACCAACTATGGCTACACCTTC. Protein: CASSQDHTTNYGYTF.

This chain links TRBV18 with TRBJ1-5; D is undetermined. The CDR3 is 16 residues long. The V and J ends lost 3 bases and 0 bases respectively, with 12 bases between them. Germline V gene lookup returns CDR1 KGHSH and CDR2 LQKENI. The CDR3 sequence is CASSPRPTYSNQPQHF. The CDR3 coding sequence is TGTGCCAGCTCACCGCGACCGACATATAGCAATCAGCCCCAGCATTTT.

This clone was counted once. This sequence joins TRBV5-1 and TRBJ1-1, with TRBD1 identical over 7 bases. The CDR3 loop spans 13 amino acids. V gave up 5 bases and J gave up 1 base; unmatched junction bases: 2. From germline, CDR1 is SGHRS and CDR2 YFSETQ. CDR3 bases: TGCGCCAGCAGGAGACAGGGGAACACTGAAGCTTTCTTT. Translating it yields CASRRQGNTEAFF.

The gene calls are TRBV29-1 and TRBJ2-3, with D possibly matching TRBD1 (5 bases). With 4 bases removed from V and 1 base from J, the gap between germline ends came to 15 bases. Germline V CDR1 and CDR2: SQVTM, ANQGSEA. The CDR3 has 15 amino acids. The CDR3 spells CSVVWGTLRTDTQYF. CDR3 DNA: TGCAGCGTTGTTTGGGGCACTCTACGCACAGATACGCAGTATTTT.

V usage is TRBV7-6 and J usage is TRBJ2-1; D not resolved. Germline values: CDR1 SGHVS, CDR2 FNYEAQ. The CDR3 sequence is 14 residues long. V was cut by 1 base and J by 5 bases, with 9 bases left in between. The CDR3 spells CASSLEGLNNEQFF. For the CDR3, the DNA is TGTGCCAGCAGCTTAGAGGGTCTCAACAATGAGCAGTTCTTC.

The chain is built from TRBV11-3 and TRBJ2-5; D not certain. The end of the DNA is better explained by TRBJ2-7, so the J call may be wrong. This CDR3 comprises 14 residues. Germline V gives CDR1 SGHNT, CDR2 YENEEA. The CDR3 region is CASSRSLDPYEQYF. CDR3 DNA: TGTGCCAGCAGCCGGTCTTTGGACCCCTACGAGCAGTACTTC.

The chain has TRBV11-2 and TRBJ2-3, with D perhaps TRBD1 or TRBD2 (5 bases each). CDR3 length: 17 amino acids. The germline CDR1 and CDR2 sequences are SGHAT and FQNNGV. V was clipped by 3 bases and J by 1 base, with 17 bases between them. Written as DNA, the CDR3 is TGTGCCAGCAGCTTCAAAAGGGGTGGACTCCGCACAGATACGCAGTATTTT. It yields the protein CASSFKRGGLRTDTQYF.

The CDR3 DNA is TGTGCCAGCAGTTACACAGGGGGGATTGAAGCTTTCTTT. Its translation is CASSYTGGIEAFF. The rearrangement uses TRBV6-6 and TRBJ1-1, with 8 bases that match TRBD1. Trimming at V came to 2 bases and at J to 7 bases, leaving 3 bases not matched to a gene. The CDR3 loop spans 13 amino acids. Germline CDR1 is MNHNY and CDR2 is SVGAGI (reference sequence).

The CDR3: CSVGGTGWSEQYF. CDR3 sequence (DNA): TGCAGCGTAGGCGGGACAGGGTGGTCCGAGCAGTACTTC. V gene TRBV29-1 combines with J gene TRBJ2-7, with 9 positions matching TRBD1. The germline CDR1 and CDR2 sequences are SQVTM and ANQGSEA. This CDR3 contains 13 residues. V was pared by 6 bases and J by 6 bases, with 9 bases of the junction left unmatched.

This chain connects TRBV9 to TRBJ1-6, with 8 bases aligning to TRBD1. V lost 3 bases to trimming and J lost 7 bases; unmatched junction nucleotides: 6. Germline-derived CDR1 and CDR2 are SGDLS and YYNGEE. This CDR3 contains 15 residues. For the CDR3, the DNA is TGTGCCAGCAGCGCCCAGGGGGCTTGGAATTCACCCCTCCACTTT. This sequence encodes CASSAQGAWNSPLHF.

This chain connects TRBV4-2 to TRBJ1-5; a weak D match, TRBD1 (5 bases). This CDR3 is built from 12 residues. Germline V gene data show CDR1 as LGHNA and CDR2 as YNFKEQ. Trimming shortened V by 3 bases and J by 11 bases, and 11 bases separated the two germline ends. For the CDR3, the DNA is TGTGCCAGCAGCCAGGCGGGGGAGGCCCAGCATTTT. Translated: CASSQAGEAQHF.